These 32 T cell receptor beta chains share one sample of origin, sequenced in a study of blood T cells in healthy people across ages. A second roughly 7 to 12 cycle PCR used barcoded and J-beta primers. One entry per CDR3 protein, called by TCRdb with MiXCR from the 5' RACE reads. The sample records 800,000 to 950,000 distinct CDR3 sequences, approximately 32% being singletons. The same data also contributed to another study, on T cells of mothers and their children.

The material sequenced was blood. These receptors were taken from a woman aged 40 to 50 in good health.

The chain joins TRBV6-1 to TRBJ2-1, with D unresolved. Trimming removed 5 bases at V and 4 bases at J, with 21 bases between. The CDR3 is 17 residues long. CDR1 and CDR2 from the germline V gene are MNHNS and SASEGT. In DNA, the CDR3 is TGTGCCAGCAGTCGCAACTTTATACCCGGATTTTACAATGAGCAGTTCTTC. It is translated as CASSRNFIPGFYNEQFF.

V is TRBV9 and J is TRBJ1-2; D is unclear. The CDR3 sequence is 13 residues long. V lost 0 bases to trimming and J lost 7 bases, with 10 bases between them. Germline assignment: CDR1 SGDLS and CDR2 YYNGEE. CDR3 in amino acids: CASSVVGRSGYTF. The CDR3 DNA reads TGTGCCAGCAGCGTAGTTGGCAGGAGTGGCTACACCTTC.

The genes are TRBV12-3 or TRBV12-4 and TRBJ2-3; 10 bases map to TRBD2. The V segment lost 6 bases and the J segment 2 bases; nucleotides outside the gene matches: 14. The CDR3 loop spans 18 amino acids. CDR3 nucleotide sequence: TGTGCCAGCAGCCCGAGGATTACTAGCGGGGTATCCACAGATACGCAGTATTTT. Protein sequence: CASSPRITSGVSTDTQYF.

CDR3 coding DNA: TGTGCCAGCAGCCACTTCCCTGAGGGCAGGGCCACTGAAGCTTTCTTT. This codes for CASSHFPEGRATEAFF. The chain joins TRBV14 to TRBJ1-1; possible D gene TRBD1, 5 bases. CDR3 length equals 16 residues. With 3 bases removed from V and 4 bases from J, the gap between germline ends came to 18 bases. The germline V gene has CDR1 SGHDN and CDR2 FVKESK. Full variable domain (rest looked up from reference TRBV14 and TRBJ1-1): EAGVTQFPSHSVIEKGQTVTLRCDPISGHDNLYWYRRVMGKEIKFLLHFVKESKQDESGMPNNRFLAERTGGTYSTLKVQPAELEDSGVYFCASSHFPEGRATEAFFGQGTRLTVV.

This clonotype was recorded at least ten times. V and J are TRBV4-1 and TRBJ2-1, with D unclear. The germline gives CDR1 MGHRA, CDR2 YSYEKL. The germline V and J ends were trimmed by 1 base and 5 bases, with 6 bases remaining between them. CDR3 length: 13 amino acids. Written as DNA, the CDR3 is TGCGCCAGCAGCCAAGCACGGAACAATGAGCAGTTCTTC. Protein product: CASSQARNNEQFF.

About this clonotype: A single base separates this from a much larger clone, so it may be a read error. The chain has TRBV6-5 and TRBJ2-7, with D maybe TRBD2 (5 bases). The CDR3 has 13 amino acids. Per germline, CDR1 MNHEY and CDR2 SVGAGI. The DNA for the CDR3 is TGTACCAGCAGTTACTCGGGGAACTACGAGCAGTACTTC. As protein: CTSSYSGNYEQYF.

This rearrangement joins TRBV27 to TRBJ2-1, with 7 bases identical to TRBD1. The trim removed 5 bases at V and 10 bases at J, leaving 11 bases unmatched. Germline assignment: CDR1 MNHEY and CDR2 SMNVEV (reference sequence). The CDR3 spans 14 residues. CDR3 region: CASSQRDSLREQFF. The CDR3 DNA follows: TGTGCCAGCAGTCAGAGGGACAGCCTAAGGGAGCAGTTCTTC.

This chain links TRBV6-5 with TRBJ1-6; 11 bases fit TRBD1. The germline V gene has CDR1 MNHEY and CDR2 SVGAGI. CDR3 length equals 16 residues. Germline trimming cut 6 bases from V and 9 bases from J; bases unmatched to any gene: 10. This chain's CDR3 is CASSRGGQGVGSPLHF. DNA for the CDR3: TGTGCCAGCAGCCGGGGGGGACAGGGGGTTGGTTCACCCCTCCACTTT.

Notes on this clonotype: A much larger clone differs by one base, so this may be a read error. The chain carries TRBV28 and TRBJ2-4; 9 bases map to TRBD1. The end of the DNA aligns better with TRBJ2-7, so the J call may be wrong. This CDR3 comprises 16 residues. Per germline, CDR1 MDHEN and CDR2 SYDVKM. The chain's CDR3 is CASSYVAGTGRYEQYF. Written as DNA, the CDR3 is TGTGCCAGCAGTTACGTCGCTGGGACAGGGAGGTACGAGCAGTACTTC.

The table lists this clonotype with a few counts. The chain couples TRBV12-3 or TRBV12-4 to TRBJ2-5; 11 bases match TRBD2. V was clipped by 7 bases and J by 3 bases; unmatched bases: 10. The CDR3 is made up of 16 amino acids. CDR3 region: CASTPLLSGGEETQYF. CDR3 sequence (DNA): TGTGCCAGCACCCCACTGCTTAGCGGGGGGGAAGAGACCCAGTACTTC.

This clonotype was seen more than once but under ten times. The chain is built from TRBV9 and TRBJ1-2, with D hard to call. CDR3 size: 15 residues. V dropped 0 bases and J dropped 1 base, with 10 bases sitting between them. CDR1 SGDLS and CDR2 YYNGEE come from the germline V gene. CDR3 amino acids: CASSVGQVFNYGYTF. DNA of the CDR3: TGTGCCAGCAGCGTAGGACAAGTCTTTAACTATGGCTACACCTTC. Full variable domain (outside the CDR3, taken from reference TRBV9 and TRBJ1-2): DSGVTQTPKHLITATGQRVTLRCSPRSGDLSVYWYQQSLDQGLQFLIQYYNGEERAKGNILERFSAQQFPDLHSELNLSSLELGDSALYFCASSVGQVFNYGYTFGSGTRLTVV.

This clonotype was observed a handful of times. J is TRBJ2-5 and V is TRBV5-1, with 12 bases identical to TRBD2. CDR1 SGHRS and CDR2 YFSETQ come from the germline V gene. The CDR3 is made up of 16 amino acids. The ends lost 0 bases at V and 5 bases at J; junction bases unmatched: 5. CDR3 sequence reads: CASSLVSTSGGETQYF. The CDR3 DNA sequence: TGCGCCAGCAGCTTGGTCTCCACTAGCGGGGGGGAGACCCAGTACTTC. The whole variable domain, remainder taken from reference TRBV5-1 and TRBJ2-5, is KAGVTQTPRYLIKTRGQQVTLSCSPISGHRSVSWYQQTPGQGLQFLFEYFSETQRNKGNFPGRFSGRQFSNSRSEMNVSTLELGDSALYLCASSLVSTSGGETQYFGPGTRLLVL.

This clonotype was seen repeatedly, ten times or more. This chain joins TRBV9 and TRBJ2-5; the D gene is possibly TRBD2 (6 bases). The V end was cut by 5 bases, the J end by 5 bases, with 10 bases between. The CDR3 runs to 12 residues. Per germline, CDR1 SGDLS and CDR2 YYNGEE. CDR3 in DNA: TGTGCCAGCAGTCCTAGCGAGGAGACCCAGTACTTC. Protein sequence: CASSPSEETQYF.

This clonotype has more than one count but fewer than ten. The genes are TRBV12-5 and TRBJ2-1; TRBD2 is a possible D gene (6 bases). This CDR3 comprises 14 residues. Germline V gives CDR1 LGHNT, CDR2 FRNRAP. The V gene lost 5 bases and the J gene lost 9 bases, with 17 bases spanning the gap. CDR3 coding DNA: TGTGCTAGTGGTCCTACCGCCCCAGCGGGTGAGCAGTTCTTC. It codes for CASGPTAPAGEQFF.

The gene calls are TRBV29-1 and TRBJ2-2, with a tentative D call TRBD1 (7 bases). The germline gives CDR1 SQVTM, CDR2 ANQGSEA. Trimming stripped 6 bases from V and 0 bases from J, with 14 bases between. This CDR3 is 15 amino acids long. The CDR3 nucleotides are TGCAGCGTATCCAGGGGGGATCCGAACACCGGGGAGCTGTTTTTT. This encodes CSVSRGDPNTGELFF.

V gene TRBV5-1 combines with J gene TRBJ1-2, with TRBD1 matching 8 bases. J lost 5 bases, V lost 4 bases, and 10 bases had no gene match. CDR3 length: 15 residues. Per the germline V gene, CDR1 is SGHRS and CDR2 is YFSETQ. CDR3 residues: CASSEMQGARYGYTF. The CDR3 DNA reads TGCGCCAGCAGCGAGATGCAGGGGGCTCGATATGGCTACACCTTC.

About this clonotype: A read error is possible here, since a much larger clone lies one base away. CDR3 DNA: TGTGCCAGCAGGATACTAGAAGAGCAGTACTTC. Translation gives CASRILEEQYF. The chain uses TRBV12-3 or TRBV12-4 and TRBJ2-7, with D possibly being TRBD2 (5 bases). V lost 6 bases, J lost 7 bases, and 10 bases lay in between. This CDR3 has 11 residues.

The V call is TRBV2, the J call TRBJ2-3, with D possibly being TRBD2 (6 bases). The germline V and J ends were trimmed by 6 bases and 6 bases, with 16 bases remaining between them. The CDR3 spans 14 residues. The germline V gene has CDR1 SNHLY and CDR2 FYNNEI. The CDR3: CASREGWFDDTQYF. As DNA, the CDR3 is TGTGCCAGCAGGGAGGGATGGTTTGACGATACGCAGTATTTT.

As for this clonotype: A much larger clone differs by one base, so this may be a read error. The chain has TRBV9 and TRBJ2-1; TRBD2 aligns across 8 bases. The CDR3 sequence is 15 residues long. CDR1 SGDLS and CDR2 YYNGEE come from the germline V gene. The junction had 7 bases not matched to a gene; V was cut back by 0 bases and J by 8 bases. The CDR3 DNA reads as TGTGCCAGCAGCGTAGCCCGGGGGGGCCGTGATGAGCAGTTCTTC. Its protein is CASSVARGGRDEQFF.

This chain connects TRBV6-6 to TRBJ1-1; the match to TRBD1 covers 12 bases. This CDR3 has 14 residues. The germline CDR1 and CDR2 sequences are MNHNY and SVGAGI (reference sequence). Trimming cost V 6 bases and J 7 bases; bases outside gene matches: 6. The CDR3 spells CASRGQGARGEAFF. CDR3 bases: TGTGCCAGCAGGGGACAGGGGGCTCGGGGTGAAGCTTTCTTT.

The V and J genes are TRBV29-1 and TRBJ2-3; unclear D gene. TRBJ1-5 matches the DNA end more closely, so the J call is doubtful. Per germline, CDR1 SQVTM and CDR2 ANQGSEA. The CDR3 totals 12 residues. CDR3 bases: TGCAGCGCGCCGCAAGGGAAGGATACGCAGCATTTT. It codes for CSAPQGKDTQHF.

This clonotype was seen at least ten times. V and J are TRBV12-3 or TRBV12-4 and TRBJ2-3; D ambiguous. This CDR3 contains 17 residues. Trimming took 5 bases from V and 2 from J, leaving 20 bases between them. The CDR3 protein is CASSTQAPVQFTDTQYF. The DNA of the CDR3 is TGTGCCAGCAGTACCCAGGCCCCGGTTCAATTCACAGATACGCAGTATTTT.

CDR3 nucleotide sequence: TGTGCCAGCAGCGAAGCTTATCGGGGGGCGGGACAAAACATTCAGTACTTC. This gives the protein CASSEAYRGAGQNIQYF. The V call is TRBV7-6, the J call TRBJ2-4, with D maybe TRBD2 (7 bases). The germline CDR1 and CDR2 sequences are SGHVS and FNYEAQ. Trimming left V 5 bases short and J 5 bases short, with 22 bases between. This CDR3 has 17 amino acids.

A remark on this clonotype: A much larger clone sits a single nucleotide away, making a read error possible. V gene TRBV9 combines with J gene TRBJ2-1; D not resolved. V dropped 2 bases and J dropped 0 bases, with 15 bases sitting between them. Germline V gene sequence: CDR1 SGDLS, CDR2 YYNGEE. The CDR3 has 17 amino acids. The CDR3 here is CASSVGRRTSSYNEQFF. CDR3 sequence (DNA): TGTGCCAGCAGCGTGGGTCGAAGAACGAGCTCCTACAATGAGCAGTTCTTC. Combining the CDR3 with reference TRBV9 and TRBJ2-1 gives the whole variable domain DSGVTQTPKHLITATGQRVTLRCSPRSGDLSVYWYQQSLDQGLQFLIQYYNGEERAKGNILERFSAQQFPDLHSELNLSSLELGDSALYFCASSVGRRTSSYNEQFFGPGTRLTVL.

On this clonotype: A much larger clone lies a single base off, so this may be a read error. The CDR3 loop reads CSALEGPNGYTF. Here the CDR3 DNA reads TGCAGTGCCCTCGAGGGCCCCAATGGCTACACCTTC. V gene TRBV20-1 combines with J gene TRBJ1-2; no definite D call. CDR1 DFQATT and CDR2 SNEGSKA come from the germline V gene (reference sequence). Trimming cost V 6 bases and J 6 bases, with 14 bases left between them. This CDR3 spans 12 amino acids.

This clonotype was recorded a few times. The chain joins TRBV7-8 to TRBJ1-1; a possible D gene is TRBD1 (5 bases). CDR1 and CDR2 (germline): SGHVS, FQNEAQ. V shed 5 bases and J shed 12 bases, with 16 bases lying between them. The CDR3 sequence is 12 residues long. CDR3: CASSPRVGRPFF. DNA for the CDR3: TGTGCCAGCAGCCCGAGGGTGGGGCGCCCTTTCTTT.

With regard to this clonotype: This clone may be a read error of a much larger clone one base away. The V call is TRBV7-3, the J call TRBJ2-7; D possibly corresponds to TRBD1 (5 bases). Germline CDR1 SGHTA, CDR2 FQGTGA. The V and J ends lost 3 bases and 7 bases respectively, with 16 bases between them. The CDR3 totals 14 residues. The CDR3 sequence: CASSLGPHVNEQYF. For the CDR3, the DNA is TGTGCCAGCAGCTTGGGGCCCCATGTGAATGAGCAGTACTTC.

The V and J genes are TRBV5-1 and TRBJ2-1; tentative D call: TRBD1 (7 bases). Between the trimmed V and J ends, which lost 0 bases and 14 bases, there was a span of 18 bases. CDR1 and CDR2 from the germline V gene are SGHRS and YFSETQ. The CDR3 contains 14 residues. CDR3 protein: CASSLGGTGDRKFF. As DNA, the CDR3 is TGCGCCAGCAGCTTGGGGGGTACGGGGGACAGAAAGTTCTTC.

The CDR3 nucleotides read TGTGCCAGTACCCAGGCCGGGGGGACCACCTACAATGAGCAGTTCTTC. It encodes CASTQAGGTTYNEQFF. This rearrangement joins TRBV19 to TRBJ2-1, with 7 positions matching TRBD2. V gave up 7 bases and J gave up 2 bases; unmatched junction bases: 11. CDR3 length equals 16 residues. Germline values: CDR1 LNHDA, CDR2 SQIVND (reference sequence).

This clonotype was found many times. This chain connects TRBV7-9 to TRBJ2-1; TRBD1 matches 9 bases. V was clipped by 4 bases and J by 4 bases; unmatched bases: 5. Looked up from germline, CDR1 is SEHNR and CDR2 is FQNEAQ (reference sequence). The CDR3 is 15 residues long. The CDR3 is CASSSGTGLYNEQFF. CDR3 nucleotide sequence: TGTGCCAGCAGCTCAGGGACAGGGTTATACAATGAGCAGTTCTTC.

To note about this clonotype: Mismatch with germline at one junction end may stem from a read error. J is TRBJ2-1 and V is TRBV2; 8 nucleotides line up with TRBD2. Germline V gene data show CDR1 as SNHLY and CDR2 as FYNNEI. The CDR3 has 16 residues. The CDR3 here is CARSGSAYGSYNEQFF. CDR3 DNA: TGTGCCCGCAGCGGGAGCGCCTATGGCTCCTACAATGAGCAGTTCTTC.

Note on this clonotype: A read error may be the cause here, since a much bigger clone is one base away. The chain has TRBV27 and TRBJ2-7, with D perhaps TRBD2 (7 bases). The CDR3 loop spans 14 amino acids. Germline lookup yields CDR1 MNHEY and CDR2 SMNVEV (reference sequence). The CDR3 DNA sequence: TGTGCCAGCAGGGAGGGGGGGCCCTTGAACGAGCAGCACTTC. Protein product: CASREGGPLNEQHF.